The 28 T cell receptor beta chains below come from one sample, sequenced in a study of human T cells and chemical hapten exposure. TCRdb ran MiXCR on the RACE reads and lists one entry per CDR3 protein. The sample has some 400,000 distinct CDR3 sequences; 5.1% are singletons. Time point specified: pre-sensitization, week 0. Sample treatment: therapeutic diphenylcyclopropenone sensitization with weekly scalp DPC. Sample: whole blood, taken in connection with sensitization to the hapten diphenylcyclopropenone (DPC). These receptors all come from a woman in her forties or fifties with alopecia areata. Some clones in this sample may be carry-over from other donors' samples.

Only a few counts were recorded for this clonotype. This chain joins TRBV4-2 and TRBJ1-3; unclear D gene. The germline CDR1 and CDR2 sequences are LGHNA and YNFKEQ. V was clipped by 0 bases and J by 2 bases, with 5 bases between them. The CDR3 is made up of 14 amino acids. The CDR3 reads CASSQDITGNTIYF. CDR3 sequence (DNA): TGTGCCAGCAGCCAAGATATAACTGGAAACACCATATATTTT.

This clonotype was counted only a few times. The chain combines TRBV11-3 with TRBJ1-4; TRBD1 is a possible D gene (6 bases). The CDR3 contains 19 residues. Per germline, CDR1 SGHNT and CDR2 YENEEA. Trimming cost V 5 bases and J 0 bases, with 22 bases left between them. CDR3 bases: TGTGCCAGCAGCACACGGAGACAGGAGACACATGCAACTAATGAAAAACTGTTTTTT. Amino acid sequence: CASSTRRQETHATNEKLFF.

This chain links TRBV2 with TRBJ2-2; D is perhaps TRBD1 (6 bases). The V gene lost 6 bases and the J gene lost 5 bases, with 16 bases spanning the gap. The germline gives CDR1 SNHLY, CDR2 FYNNEI. There are 15 residues in the CDR3. In DNA, the CDR3 is TGTGCCAGCAGGGGAACAGGGATAAGAACCGGGGAGCTGTTTTTT. This encodes CASRGTGIRTGELFF.

This clonotype was recorded many times. The V and J genes are TRBV7-2 and TRBJ1-1; D is perhaps TRBD1 (5 bases). This CDR3 has 14 residues. CDR1 is SGHTA and CDR2 is FQGNSA in the germline V gene. Trimming took 5 bases from V and 1 from J, leaving 11 bases between them. The CDR3 loop reads CASSLYGQNTEAFF. CDR3 nucleotide sequence: TGTGCCAGCAGCCTCTACGGACAGAACACTGAAGCTTTCTTT. Full variable domain (missing parts from reference TRBV7-2 and TRBJ1-1): GAGVSQSPSNKVTEKGKDVELRCDPISGHTALYWYRQSLGQGLEFLIYFQGNSAPDKSGLPSDRFSAERTGGSVSTLTIQRTQQEDSAVYLCASSLYGQNTEAFFGQGTRLTVV.

The chain is built from TRBV20-1 and TRBJ1-3; 8 bases fit TRBD1. Germline V lookup: CDR1 DFQATT, CDR2 SNEGSKA (reference sequence). The CDR3 runs 13 residues. The V segment lost 3 bases and the J segment 4 bases; nucleotides outside the gene matches: 2. Here the CDR3 DNA reads TGCAGTGCTAGTGGACAGGGAGGAAACACCATATATTTT. It is translated as CSASGQGGNTIYF.

This clonotype has at least ten counts. V gene TRBV27 combines with J gene TRBJ1-5, with a tentative D call TRBD1 (6 bases). The CDR3 contains 14 residues. Trimming took 6 bases from V and 2 from J, leaving 11 bases between them. Looked up from germline, CDR1 is MNHEY and CDR2 is SMNVEV (reference sequence). CDR3 in amino acids: CASSLQGGNQPQHF. Here the CDR3 DNA reads TGTGCCAGCAGCTTACAGGGAGGCAATCAGCCCCAGCATTTT.

The chain employs TRBV3-1 and TRBJ2-1; D is perhaps TRBD1 (6 bases). Germline CDR1 LGHDT, CDR2 YNNKEL (reference sequence). This CDR3 is 14 amino acids long. Trimming removed 5 bases from V and 3 bases from J, with 11 bases in between. The DNA of the CDR3 is TGTGCCAGCAGCTCTTCGACAGGCTACAATGAGCAGTTCTTC. Its protein product is CASSSSTGYNEQFF.

The chain uses TRBV5-1 and TRBJ2-1, with TRBD2 identical over 11 bases. The CDR3 spans 21 residues. Per germline, CDR1 SGHRS and CDR2 YFSETQ. V shed 0 bases and J 3 bases; nucleotides not matched to a gene: 17. The CDR3 nucleotides read TGCGCCAGCAGCTTGGGCGGACTAGCGGGTATGAAACCTACCGACTACAATGAGCAGTTCTTC. As protein: CASSLGGLAGMKPTDYNEQFF.

At least ten counts were recorded for this clonotype. CDR3 nucleotide sequence: TGTGCCAGCAGCGCGGACAGGGGGCATGGCGAGCAGTACTTC. Encoded protein: CASSADRGHGEQYF. The chain joins TRBV27 to TRBJ2-7, with 11 bases aligning to TRBD1. V lost 6 bases and J lost 6; bases outside the gene matches: 7. Germline V gene lookup returns CDR1 MNHEY and CDR2 SMNVEV (reference sequence). The CDR3 extends over 14 amino acids.

This clonotype was observed at least ten times. The rearrangement links TRBV29-1 to TRBJ2-2; tentatively, D is TRBD1 or TRBD2 (5 bases each). This CDR3 has 13 residues. V dropped 3 bases and J dropped 1 base, with 6 bases sitting between them. The germline V gene has CDR1 SQVTM and CDR2 ANQGSEA. The CDR3 DNA reads as TGCAGCGTTGAGGGGGAGAACACCGGGGAGCTGTTTTTT. Amino acids: CSVEGENTGELFF.

This clonotype occurred many times. One end of the junction is discordant with germline, which a read error may explain. The chain couples TRBV12-3 or TRBV12-4 to TRBJ1-1, with D possibly matching TRBD1 (6 bases). This CDR3 has 12 residues. The CDR3 DNA reads TGTGCCAGCAGCACCGCAGCAGGGGTAGGCGCATTT. Protein: CASSTAAGVGAF.

There are many counts of this clonotype. The chain employs TRBV28 and TRBJ1-1; tentative D call: TRBD1 (5 bases). From germline, CDR1 is MDHEN and CDR2 SYDVKM. There are 12 residues in the CDR3. Trimming shortened V by 4 bases and J by 6 bases, and 9 bases separated the two germline ends. CDR3 coding DNA: TGTGCCAGCAGTTCCAGGGCGGCTGAAGCTTTCTTT. Translated, it gives CASSSRAAEAFF.

This clonotype was seen a handful of times. The chain joins TRBV5-1 to TRBJ1-1, with D unresolved. The CDR3 length is 11 residues. V lost 9 bases to trimming and J lost 1 base, with 7 bases between them. Germline CDR1 and CDR2: SGHRS and YFSETQ. CDR3 DNA sequence: TGCGCCACCGCGAAGAACACTGAAGCTTTCTTT. Its protein product is CATAKNTEAFF.

This clonotype was counted between two and nine times. The chain couples TRBV5-1 to TRBJ1-1; the D is unclear. In germline, CDR1 is SGHRS, CDR2 YFSETQ. V was cut by 2 bases and J by 1 base, with 9 bases left in between. CDR3 length equals 14 residues. The CDR3 sequence is CASSFGTKNTEAFF. DNA for the CDR3: TGCGCCAGCAGCTTCGGCACCAAGAACACTGAAGCTTTCTTT.

CDR3 loop: CASSSQGSDSPLHF. CDR3 bases: TGTGCCAGCTCATCACAGGGGTCGGATTCACCCCTCCACTTT. The V and J genes are TRBV18 and TRBJ1-6; the match to TRBD1 covers 7 bases. V trimming: 5 bases; J trimming: 8 bases; junction bases outside the gene matches: 6. CDR3 size: 14 residues. Germline values: CDR1 KGHSH, CDR2 LQKENI.

In this sample, this clonotype turned up many times. This chain joins TRBV29-1 and TRBJ2-6; D gene uncertain. Trimming took off 6 bases at V and 2 bases at J, with 5 bases between the two ends. The CDR3 loop spans 12 amino acids. Germline V CDR1 and CDR2: SQVTM, ANQGSEA. CDR3 nucleotides: TGCAGCGTCGACACTGGGGCCAACGTCCTGACTTTC. This encodes CSVDTGANVLTF.

This clonotype showed up just a few times. The chain has TRBV6-2 or TRBV6-3 and TRBJ1-1; perhaps TRBD1 as D (5 bases). Trimming removed 7 bases at V and 2 bases at J, with 14 bases between. Germline V gene sequence: CDR1 MNHEY, CDR2 SVGEGT. CDR3 size: 14 residues. CDR3 sequence: CASTRGQQNTEAFF. The CDR3 nucleotides are TGTGCCAGCACAAGGGGCCAGCAAAACACTGAAGCTTTCTTT.

In this sample, this clonotype turned up many times. V and J are TRBV7-9 and TRBJ2-1; 7 bases agree with TRBD2. With V trimmed by 4 bases and J by 2 bases, 8 bases remained unmatched. The CDR3 length is 16 residues. Per germline, CDR1 SEHNR and CDR2 FQNEAQ (reference sequence). The CDR3 reads CASSSSGTNTYNEQFF. The CDR3 region has the DNA TGTGCCAGCAGCTCCTCCGGGACTAACACCTACAATGAGCAGTTCTTC.

This clonotype was counted between two and nine times. The rearrangement links TRBV21-1 to TRBJ2-5; the table gives TRBD1 as D, unverified against the DNA. TRBV21-1 is an annotated pseudogene. This CDR3 is built from 14 residues. CDR3 loop: CASSTRTDQETQYF. The CDR3 DNA reads TGTGCCAGCAGCACTCGGACAGACCAAGAGACCCAGTACTTC.

This clonotype has only a few counts. This chain uses TRBV10-3 with TRBJ1-1; TRBD1 agrees at 11 bases. CDR3 length equals 13 residues. The V segment lost 11 bases and the J segment 1 base; nucleotides outside the gene matches: 3. The germline CDR1 and CDR2 sequences are ENHRY and SYGVKD. The CDR3 loop is CAGQGAQNTEAFF. The CDR3 region has the DNA TGTGCCGGACAGGGGGCGCAGAACACTGAAGCTTTCTTT.

This clonotype has more than one count but fewer than ten. This sequence joins TRBV6-1 and TRBJ1-2, with TRBD1 identical over 7 bases. Per germline, CDR1 MNHNS and CDR2 SASEGT. V shed 5 bases and J 4 bases; nucleotides not matched to a gene: 13. The CDR3 spans 16 residues. CDR3 DNA: TGTGCCAGCAGTAAGGAGACAGGGAGGGGCAGCTATGGCTACACCTTC. Translated, it gives CASSKETGRGSYGYTF.

Ten or more counts support this clonotype. The chain combines TRBV5-1 with TRBJ1-5; a possible D gene is TRBD1 (6 bases). The CDR3 consists of 13 residues. Germline V CDR1 and CDR2: SGHRS, YFSETQ. Trimming pared 0 bases from V and 7 bases from J, leaving 8 bases between. The CDR3 here is CASSLEGEQPQHF. The CDR3 DNA reads as TGCGCCAGCAGCTTGGAGGGGGAGCAGCCCCAGCATTTT.

CDR3 sequence: CASSPTGSGRSPMNEQFF. The CDR3 DNA reads TGTGCCAGCAGCCCCACCGGGAGCGGGAGGTCGCCTATGAATGAGCAGTTCTTC. The V gene is TRBV3-1, the J gene TRBJ2-1; TRBD2 aligns across 9 bases. Germline CDR1 reads LGHDT; CDR2 reads YNNKEL (reference sequence). The CDR3 loop spans 18 amino acids. V lost 4 bases to trimming and J lost 7 bases; unmatched junction nucleotides: 17.

This clonotype has a count of ten or more. This sequence joins TRBV7-9 and TRBJ1-1; D gene unclear. V was trimmed by 2 bases and J by 1 base, leaving 11 bases between them. The CDR3 loop spans 15 amino acids. Germline V gene lookup returns CDR1 SEHNR and CDR2 FQNEAQ (reference sequence). DNA of the CDR3: TGTGCCAGCAGCTTATGGGGATTGACGAACACTGAAGCTTTCTTT. This translates into CASSLWGLTNTEAFF.

This clonotype was found many times. A read error may produce the germline difference seen at one junction end. The rearrangement links TRBV6-6 to TRBJ2-5; D gene unclear. CDR3 length: 11 amino acids. The germline CDR1 and CDR2 sequences are MNHNY and SVGAGI (reference sequence). CDR3 loop: CASSYSETQYF. The CDR3 nucleotides are TGTGCCAGCAGCTACTCGGAGACCCAGTACTTC.

This clonotype was seen a few times. V usage is TRBV28 and J usage is TRBJ1-1; possibly TRBD1 for D (5 bases). V lost 1 base, J lost 4 bases, and 10 bases lay in between. The CDR3 has 14 residues. Germline assignment: CDR1 MDHEN and CDR2 SYDVKM. The CDR3 region has the DNA TGTGCCAGCAGTTTATATCCGGGGGGCACTGAAGCTTTCTTT. Translation gives CASSLYPGGTEAFF.

At least ten counts were recorded for this clonotype. The DNA for the CDR3 is TGTGCCAGCAGCCTAAACGGGGGAGTAGTGAACACCGGGGAGCTGTTTTTT. Translating it yields CASSLNGGVVNTGELFF. J is TRBJ2-2 and V is TRBV7-3; D possibly corresponds to TRBD2 (6 bases). The CDR3 consists of 17 residues. The V end lost 5 bases, the J end lost 1 base, and 17 bases lay between the germline ends. Germline V gene lookup returns CDR1 SGHTA and CDR2 FQGTGA.

The table lists this clonotype with many counts. The genes are TRBV11-2 and TRBJ1-2; TRBD1 agrees at 10 bases. The V gene's germline CDR1 is SGHAT and CDR2 FQNNGV. V shed 5 bases and J 3 bases; nucleotides not matched to a gene: 6. This CDR3 spans 15 amino acids. The CDR3 sequence is CASSRDRGLDYGYTF. Written as DNA, the CDR3 is TGTGCCAGCAGCCGCGACAGGGGGCTCGACTATGGCTACACCTTC.